The 3 T cell receptor beta chains in this list originate from one sample, sequenced in a study of control samples from healthy donors and cancer patients. TCRdb's copy holds only in-frame clones and misses some; the assay was immunoSEQ multiplex PCR. The sample has about 89,000 clones, over 65% seen once; the top ten hold over 2%. The source material was blood. The receptor source for this set is a woman in her forties in good health.

This chain joins TRBV5-1 and TRBJ2-2; D is unclear. Trimming took off 1 base at V and 0 bases at J, with 7 bases between the two ends. This CDR3 is built from 15 residues. CDR1 is SGHRS, CDR2 YFSETQ, per germline. In nucleotides, the CDR3 is TGCGCCAGCAGCTTGAATCCGACGAACACCGGGGAGCTGTTTTTT. Translated, it gives CASSLNPTNTGELFF.

The CDR3 region has the DNA TGCGCCAGCAGCTGGGGGGACAGGGTCAATGAGCAGTTCTTC. The encoded protein is CASSWGDRVNEQFF. The rearrangement links TRBV5-1 to TRBJ2-1, with 9 nucleotides matching TRBD1. Germline CDR1 is SGHRS and CDR2 is YFSETQ. This CDR3 is 14 amino acids long. Unmatched junction bases numbered 4, after V lost 3 bases and J lost 6 bases.

In its sample, this clone was seen once. V is TRBV10-3 and J is TRBJ2-7, with D unresolved. CDR3 length: 13 amino acids. With 3 bases removed from V and 5 bases from J, the gap between germline ends came to 11 bases. Germline CDR1 is ENHRY and CDR2 is SYGVKD. CDR3 nucleotide sequence: TGTGCCATCAGTGAAAGTCCGTCCCACGAGCAGTACTTC. Residues: CAISESPSHEQYF.